This T cell receptor (beta chain) was recovered during a study of cytomegalovirus exposure and HLA in healthy donors. General observations from the study: That first-cohort TCR clusters tended to co-occur in the 90 to 150 validation repertoires was found in a later analysis. The listing of 150 to 200 TCR beta chains classed them as cytomegalovirus-associated. There were a few CMV-associated chains whose specificity for CMV antigens was confirmed in vitro. Whilst most TCR sequences proved rare, a subset of public TCRs occurred across many donors.

Generated by immunoSEQ multiplex PCR, the TCRdb table keeps only in-frame clones and is missing some. The sample consists of 150,000 or so clones, approximately 86% of them appearing once. Germline-derived CDR1 and CDR2 are MNHNS and SASEGT. This CDR3 has 12 amino acids. V lost 5 bases and J lost 2; bases outside the gene matches: 0. About this clone: Its antigen is not known.

The chain is built from TRBV6-1 and TRBJ2-7; 7 nucleotides match TRBD1. The clonotype was recovered from a young man in good health and CMV-seropositive. Sequenced input: PBMCs. The CDR3 DNA reads as TGTGCCAGCAGTACAGGGGCCTACGAGCAGTACTTC. Amino acid sequence: CASSTGAYEQYF.